Below are 18 T cell receptor beta chains sequenced from a single sample in a study of human T cells and chemical hapten exposure (dated by TCRdb to about 2021). Interpreted using the paper, the time point label stands for: patch test 2, 6 weeks after DPC sensitization. Taken with the paper, the label for treatment or condition translates to: therapeutic diphenylcyclopropenone sensitization with weekly scalp DPC. The library was produced with RACE. The sequencer was a NextSeq 500. Clones were called with MiXCR by TCRdb after fastp trimmed the public reads at Q25, and only in-frame beta chains were retained. Identical CDR3 proteins give one entry, which carries the most common genes and DNA. The sample data list around 69,000 distinct CDR3 sequences, and roughly 8.5% of these were observed just once. The top ten clones comprise roughly 3% of the sample. Sequenced material: whole blood, taken in connection with sensitization to the hapten diphenylcyclopropenone (DPC). The receptors derive from a woman between 50 and 59 years old with alopecia areata. Some clones in this sample may be carry-over from other donors' samples.

In this sample, this clonotype turned up a few times. J is TRBJ2-1 and V is TRBV7-2; the match to TRBD1 covers 8 bases. The CDR3 is 16 amino acids. Looked up from germline, CDR1 is SGHTA and CDR2 is FQGNSA. V shed 2 bases, J shed 4 bases, and the junction held 7 bases outside the gene matches. In DNA form, the CDR3 reads TGTGCCAGCAGCTTAACCGGGACAGGAGTGTACAATGAGCAGTTCTTC. It yields the protein CASSLTGTGVYNEQFF.

The sample holds a few counts of this clonotype. This rearrangement joins TRBV10-3 to TRBJ1-3, with TRBD1 identical over 9 bases. The V gene's germline CDR1 is ENHRY and CDR2 SYGVKD. Trimming removed 5 bases from V and 4 bases from J; junction bases left unmatched: 6. The CDR3 extends over 15 amino acids. CDR3 region: CAISLTGTGGNTIYF. Written as DNA, the CDR3 is TGTGCCATCAGTTTAACCGGGACAGGGGGAAACACCATATATTTT.

The chain uses TRBV2 and TRBJ2-7; tentative D call: TRBD1 (7 bases). Trimming removed 4 bases from V and 2 bases from J, with 15 bases in between. This CDR3 is 15 amino acids long. Per germline, CDR1 SNHLY and CDR2 FYNNEI. In nucleotides, the CDR3 is TGTGCCAGCAGTGTTGGCCAGGGGGGCGCCTACGAGCAGTACTTC. It yields the protein CASSVGQGGAYEQYF.

The gene calls are TRBV10-3 and TRBJ2-7; D call uncertain. The CDR3 sequence is 12 residues long. CDR1 and CDR2 (germline): ENHRY, SYGVKD. V lost 0 bases and J lost 3, with 3 bases in between. The CDR3 DNA is TGTGCCATCAGTGAGTCGAACTACGAGCAGTACTTC. Its protein is CAISESNYEQYF.

As regards this clonotype: This clone may be a read error of a much larger clone one base away. The V gene is TRBV29-1, the J gene TRBJ1-1, with D perhaps matching TRBD1 (6 bases). Germline CDR1 SQVTM, CDR2 ANQGSEA. Trimming removed 3 bases from V and 7 bases from J, with 12 bases in between. The CDR3 runs to 12 residues. The CDR3 reads CSVEGGPLEAFF. Written as DNA, the CDR3 is TGCAGCGTTGAGGGGGGGCCCCTTGAAGCTTTCTTT.

The chain carries TRBV9 and TRBJ2-1, with 8 positions matching TRBD1. CDR1 is SGDLS and CDR2 is YYNGEE in the germline V gene. The CDR3 consists of 17 residues. Losses at the gene ends were 0 bases for V and 2 bases for J; bases not matched to a gene: 7. The CDR3 protein is CASSVDPGQGPYNEQFF. CDR3 nucleotide sequence: TGTGCCAGCAGCGTAGACCCAGGACAGGGACCCTACAATGAGCAGTTCTTC.

This chain links TRBV7-9 with TRBJ2-2; D unresolved. The CDR3 is 12 amino acids. Germline values: CDR1 SEHNR, CDR2 FQNEAQ (reference sequence). V lost 3 bases, J lost 5 bases, and 4 bases lay in between. The CDR3 sequence: CASSFGTGELFF. The DNA for the CDR3 is TGTGCCAGCAGCTTCGGAACCGGGGAGCTGTTTTTT.

The rearrangement links TRBV11-2 to TRBJ2-1; D gene uncertain. The germline V gene has CDR1 SGHAT and CDR2 FQNNGV. This CDR3 is built from 11 residues. The ends were cut back, 5 bases at V and 12 bases at J, with 11 bases in the middle. The CDR3 here is CASSPLGGQFF. The CDR3 DNA reads as TGTGCCAGCAGCCCGCTAGGCGGGCAGTTCTTC. Supplemented by reference TRBV11-2 and TRBJ2-1, the full variable domain reads EAGVAQSPRYKIIEKRQSVAFWCNPISGHATLYWYQQILGQGPKLLIQFQNNGVVDDSQLPKDRFSAERLKGVDSTLKIQPAKLEDSAVYLCASSPLGGQFFGPGTRLTVL.

The chain links TRBV27 to TRBJ2-7; the D call may be TRBD1 or TRBD2 (5 bases each). CDR3 length equals 13 residues. Germline CDR1 and CDR2: MNHEY and SMNVEV (reference sequence). V was trimmed by 2 bases and J by 8 bases, leaving 13 bases between them. CDR3: CASSLMRGQKQYF. CDR3 nucleotide sequence: TGTGCCAGCAGTTTAATGAGGGGTCAGAAGCAGTACTTC.

This clonotype was seen a handful of times. The V and J genes are TRBV6-5 and TRBJ2-3; the D is unclear. Germline V gene lookup returns CDR1 MNHEY and CDR2 SVGAGI. This CDR3 comprises 14 residues. Between the trimmed V and J ends, which lost 0 bases and 0 bases, there was a span of 4 bases. The CDR3 DNA follows: TGTGCCAGCAGTTACTCCCAGAGCACAGATACGCAGTATTTT. It yields the protein CASSYSQSTDTQYF.

In its sample, this clonotype was seen a few times. The chain is built from TRBV5-6 and TRBJ2-5; tentatively, D is TRBD1 (6 bases). Germline lookup yields CDR1 SGHDT and CDR2 YYEEEE. Trimming removed 0 bases from V and 7 bases from J, with 7 bases in between. There are 12 residues in the CDR3. The CDR3 DNA sequence: TGTGCCAGCAGCTTGGCACAGGGGACCCAGTACTTC. Translation gives CASSLAQGTQYF.

In its sample, this clonotype was seen a few times. The V gene is TRBV2, the J gene TRBJ2-1; a weak D match, TRBD2 (5 bases). The length of the CDR3 is 14 residues. The germline gives CDR1 SNHLY, CDR2 FYNNEI. Trimming took 6 bases from V and 2 from J, leaving 11 bases between them. The CDR3 reads CASRDSITYNEQFF. Written as DNA, the CDR3 is TGTGCCAGCAGGGACTCCATTACCTACAATGAGCAGTTCTTC.

The table lists this clonotype with a few counts. The rearrangement links TRBV20-1 to TRBJ1-2; 7 positions match TRBD1. The germline V gene has CDR1 DFQATT and CDR2 SNEGSKA (reference sequence). With 6 bases clipped from V and 4 bases from J, the junction kept 11 bases outside the gene matches. The CDR3 is made up of 14 amino acids. CDR3 nucleotides: TGCAGTGCCCGAGGAGGGGGCGACGTCTATGGCTACACCTTC. This sequence encodes CSARGGGDVYGYTF.

This clonotype has just a few counts. The V gene is TRBV6-1, the J gene TRBJ2-2; 7 bases are a match to TRBD1. V dropped 7 bases and J dropped 4; count of bases not matched to a gene: 9. CDR1 and CDR2 (germline): MNHNS, SASEGT. The CDR3 covers 15 residues. CDR3: CASTRTGVGTGELFF. The CDR3 nucleotides are TGTGCCAGCACCCGAACAGGGGTAGGCACCGGGGAGCTGTTTTTT.

This clonotype turned up a few times. DNA of the CDR3: TGTGCCAGCAGTTCCCGCCTTGGGCTAGCGGGGGACACAGATACGCAGTATTTT. This translates into CASSSRLGLAGDTDTQYF. The V and J genes are TRBV6-5 and TRBJ2-3; TRBD2 matches 10 bases. Trimming took 4 bases from V and 2 from J; bases not matched to a gene: 12. Germline CDR1 is MNHEY and CDR2 is SVGAGI. There are 18 residues in the CDR3.

The sample holds one count of this clonotype. V usage is TRBV7-6 and J usage is TRBJ2-5; 11 nucleotides agree with TRBD2. CDR1 and CDR2 from the germline V gene are SGHVS and FNYEAQ. CDR3 length: 16 residues. J was trimmed by 1 base and V by 3 bases; bases with no gene match: 4. The CDR3 loop reads CASSLGLAGGQETQYF. The CDR3 nucleotides are TGTGCCAGCAGCTTGGGGCTAGCGGGAGGCCAAGAGACCCAGTACTTC. Filled out from reference TRBV7-6 and TRBJ2-5, the complete variable domain reads GAGVSQSPRYKVTKRGQDVALRCDPISGHVSLYWYRQALGQGPEFLTYFNYEAQQDKSGLPNDRFSAERPEGSISTLTIQRTEQRDSAMYRCASSLGLAGGQETQYFGPGTRLLVL.

This clonotype was recorded a few times. V gene TRBV29-1 combines with J gene TRBJ2-7; 9 positions match TRBD1. The ends lost 4 bases at V and 6 bases at J; junction bases unmatched: 19. Germline V gene sequence: CDR1 SQVTM, CDR2 ANQGSEA. The CDR3 is 17 residues long. The CDR3 loop is CSVADVIGGTGFTEQYF. The CDR3 region has the DNA TGCAGCGTTGCTGATGTGATTGGTGGGACAGGGTTTACCGAGCAGTACTTC.

This clonotype appeared many times. The chain carries TRBV6-1 and TRBJ1-4; no reliable D call. Germline-derived CDR1 and CDR2 are MNHNS and SASEGT. V was trimmed by 0 bases and J by 0 bases, leaving 14 bases between them. This CDR3 comprises 18 residues. In DNA, the CDR3 is TGTGCCAGCAGTGAAGCGCGGAGGGCCGCGGCAACTAATGAAAAACTGTTTTTT. The encoded protein is CASSEARRAAATNEKLFF.